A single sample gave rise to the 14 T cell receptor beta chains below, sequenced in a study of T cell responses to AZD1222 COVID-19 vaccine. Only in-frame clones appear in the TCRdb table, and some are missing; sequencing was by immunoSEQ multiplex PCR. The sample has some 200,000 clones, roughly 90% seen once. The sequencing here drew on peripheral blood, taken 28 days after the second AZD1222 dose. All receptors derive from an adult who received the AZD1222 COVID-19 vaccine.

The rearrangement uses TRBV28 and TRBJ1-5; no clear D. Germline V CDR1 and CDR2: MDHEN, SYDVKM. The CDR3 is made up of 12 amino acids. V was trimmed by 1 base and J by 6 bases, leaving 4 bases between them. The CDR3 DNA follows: TGTGCCAGCAGTTTATCAGGTCAGCCCCAGCATTTT. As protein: CASSLSGQPQHF.

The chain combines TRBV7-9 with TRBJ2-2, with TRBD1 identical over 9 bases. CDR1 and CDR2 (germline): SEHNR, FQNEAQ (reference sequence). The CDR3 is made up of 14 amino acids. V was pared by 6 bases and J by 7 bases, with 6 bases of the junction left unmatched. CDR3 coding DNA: TGTGCCAGCAGAACACAGGGGGCGAGCGGGGAGCTGTTTTTT. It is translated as CASRTQGASGELFF.

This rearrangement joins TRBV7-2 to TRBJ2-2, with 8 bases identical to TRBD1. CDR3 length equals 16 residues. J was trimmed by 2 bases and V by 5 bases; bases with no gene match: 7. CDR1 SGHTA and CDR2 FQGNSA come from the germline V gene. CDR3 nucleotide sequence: TGTGCCAGCAGCCTCGGGACAGGTTTAAACACCGGGGAGCTGTTTTTT. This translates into CASSLGTGLNTGELFF.

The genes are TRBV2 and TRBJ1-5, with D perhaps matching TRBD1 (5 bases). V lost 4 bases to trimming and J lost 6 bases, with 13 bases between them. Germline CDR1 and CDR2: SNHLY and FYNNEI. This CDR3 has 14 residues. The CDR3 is CASSGDGGAQPQHF. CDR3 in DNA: TGTGCCAGCAGTGGGGACGGAGGCGCTCAGCCCCAGCATTTT.

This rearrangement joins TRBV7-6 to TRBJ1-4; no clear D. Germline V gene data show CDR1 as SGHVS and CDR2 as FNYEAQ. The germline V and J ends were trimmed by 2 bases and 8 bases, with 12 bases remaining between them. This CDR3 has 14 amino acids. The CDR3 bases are TGTGCCAGCAGCTTATCGGGGTTTGGGGAAAAACTGTTTTTT. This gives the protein CASSLSGFGEKLFF.

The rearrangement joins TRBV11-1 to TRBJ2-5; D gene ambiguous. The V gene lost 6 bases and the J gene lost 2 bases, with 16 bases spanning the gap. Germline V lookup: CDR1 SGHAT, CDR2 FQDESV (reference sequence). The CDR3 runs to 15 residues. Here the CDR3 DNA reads TGTGCCAGCAGTCCCCGGGCCAGTTCTCAAGAGACCCAGTACTTC. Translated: CASSPRASSQETQYF.

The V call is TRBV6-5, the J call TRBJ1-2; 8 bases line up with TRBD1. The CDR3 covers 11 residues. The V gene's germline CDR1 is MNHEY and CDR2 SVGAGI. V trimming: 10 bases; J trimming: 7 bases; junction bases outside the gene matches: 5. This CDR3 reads CAIGQGFGYTF. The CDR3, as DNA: TGTGCCATCGGACAGGGCTTTGGCTACACCTTC.

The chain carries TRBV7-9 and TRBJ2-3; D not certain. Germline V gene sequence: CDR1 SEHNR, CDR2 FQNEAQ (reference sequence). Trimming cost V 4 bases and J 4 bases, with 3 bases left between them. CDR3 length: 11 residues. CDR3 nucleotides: TGTGCCAGCAGCTCGGCAGATACGCAGTATTTT. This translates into CASSSADTQYF.

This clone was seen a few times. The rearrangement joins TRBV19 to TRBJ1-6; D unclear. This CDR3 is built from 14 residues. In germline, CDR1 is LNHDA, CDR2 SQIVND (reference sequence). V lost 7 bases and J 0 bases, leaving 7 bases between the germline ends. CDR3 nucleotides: TGTGCCAGTACCACCAGCTCCTATAATTCACCCCTCCACTTT. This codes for CASTTSSYNSPLHF.

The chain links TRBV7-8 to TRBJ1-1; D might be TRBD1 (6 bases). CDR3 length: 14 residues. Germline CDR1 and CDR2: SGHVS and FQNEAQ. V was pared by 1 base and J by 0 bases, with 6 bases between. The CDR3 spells CASSLGQVNTEAFF. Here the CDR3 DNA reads TGTGCCAGCAGCTTAGGACAGGTGAACACTGAAGCTTTCTTT.

The CDR3 region has the DNA TGTGCCAGTAGCCCTGCCAGGGTAAAGGGCTACACCTTC. As protein: CASSPARVKGYTF. This chain joins TRBV19 and TRBJ1-2; D is possibly TRBD1 (5 bases). The CDR3 consists of 13 residues. V was pared by 6 bases and J by 8 bases, with 16 bases between. CDR1 is LNHDA and CDR2 is SQIVND in the germline V gene (reference sequence). The full variable domain, in which reference TRBV19 and TRBJ1-2 provide the parts outside the CDR3, is DGGITQSPKYLFRKEGQNVTLSCEQNLNHDAMYWYRQDPGQGLRLIYYSQIVNDFQKGDIAEGYSVSREKKESFPLTVTSAQKNPTAFYLCASSPARVKGYTFGSGTRLTVV.

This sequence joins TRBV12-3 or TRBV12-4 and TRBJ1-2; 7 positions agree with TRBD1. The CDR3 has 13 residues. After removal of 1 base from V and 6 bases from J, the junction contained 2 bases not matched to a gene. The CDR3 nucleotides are TGTGCCAGCAGTTTAGGAGGGGGCGATGGCTACACCTTC. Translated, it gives CASSLGGGDGYTF.

CDR3 residues: CASRAGATGAETQYF. CDR3 nucleotide sequence: TGTGCCAGCAGAGCAGGGGCGACAGGGGCAGAGACCCAGTACTTC. V and J are TRBV28 and TRBJ2-5, with 8 bases fitting TRBD1. With V trimmed by 6 bases and J by 4 bases, 10 bases remained unmatched. The CDR3 runs to 15 residues. Germline assignment: CDR1 MDHEN and CDR2 SYDVKM.

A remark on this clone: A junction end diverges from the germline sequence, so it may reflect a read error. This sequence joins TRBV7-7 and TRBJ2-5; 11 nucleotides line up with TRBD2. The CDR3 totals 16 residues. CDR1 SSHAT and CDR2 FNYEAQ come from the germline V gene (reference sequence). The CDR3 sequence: CASSSGTSGSAETQYF. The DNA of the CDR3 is TGTGCTAGCAGCTCCGGGACTAGCGGTTCCGCCGAGACCCAGTACTTC. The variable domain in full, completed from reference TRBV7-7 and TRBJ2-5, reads GAGVSQSPRYKVTKRGQDVTLRCDPISSHATLYWYQQALGQGPEFLTYFNYEAQPDKSGLPSDRFSAERPEGSISTLTIQRTEQRDSAMYRCASSSGTSGSAETQYFGPGTRLLVL.